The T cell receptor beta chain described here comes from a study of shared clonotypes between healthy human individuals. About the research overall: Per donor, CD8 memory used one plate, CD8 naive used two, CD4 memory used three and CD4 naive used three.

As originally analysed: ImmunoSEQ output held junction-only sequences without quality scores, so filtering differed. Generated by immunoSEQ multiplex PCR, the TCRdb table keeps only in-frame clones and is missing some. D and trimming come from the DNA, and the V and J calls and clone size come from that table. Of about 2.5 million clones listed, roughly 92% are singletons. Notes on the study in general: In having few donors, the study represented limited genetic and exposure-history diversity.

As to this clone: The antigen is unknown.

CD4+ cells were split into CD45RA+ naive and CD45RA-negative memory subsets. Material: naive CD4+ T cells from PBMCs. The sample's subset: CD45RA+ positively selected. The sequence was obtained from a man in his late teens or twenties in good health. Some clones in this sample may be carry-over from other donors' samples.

The chain's CDR3 is CASSVGGHGAHEQYF. CDR3 coding DNA: TGTGCCAGCAGCGTAGGGGGACACGGGGCACACGAGCAGTACTTC. V is TRBV9 and J is TRBJ2-7; tentatively, D is TRBD1 (6 bases). CDR1 SGDLS and CDR2 YYNGEE come from the germline V gene. This CDR3 spans 15 amino acids. The V end lost 0 bases, the J end lost 5 bases, and 15 bases lay between the germline ends.